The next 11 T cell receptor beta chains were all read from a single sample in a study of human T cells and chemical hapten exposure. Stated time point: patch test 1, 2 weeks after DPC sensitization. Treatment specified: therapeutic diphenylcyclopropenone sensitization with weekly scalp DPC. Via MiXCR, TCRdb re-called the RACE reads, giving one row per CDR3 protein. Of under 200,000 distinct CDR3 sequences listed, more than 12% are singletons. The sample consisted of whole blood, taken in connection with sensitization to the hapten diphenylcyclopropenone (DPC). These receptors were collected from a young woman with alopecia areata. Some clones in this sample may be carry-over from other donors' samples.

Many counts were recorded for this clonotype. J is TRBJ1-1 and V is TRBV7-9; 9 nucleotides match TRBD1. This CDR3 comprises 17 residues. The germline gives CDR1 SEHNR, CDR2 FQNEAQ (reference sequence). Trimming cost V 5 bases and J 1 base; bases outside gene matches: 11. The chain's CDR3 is CASSPRDRDFWNTEAFF. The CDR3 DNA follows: TGTGCCAGCAGCCCAAGGGACAGGGACTTTTGGAACACTGAAGCTTTCTTT.

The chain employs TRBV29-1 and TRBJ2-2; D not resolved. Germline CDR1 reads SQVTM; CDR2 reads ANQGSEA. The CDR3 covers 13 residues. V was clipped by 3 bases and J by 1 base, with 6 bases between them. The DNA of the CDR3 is TGCAGCGTTGAGATCCAGAACACCGGGGAGCTGTTTTTT. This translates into CSVEIQNTGELFF.

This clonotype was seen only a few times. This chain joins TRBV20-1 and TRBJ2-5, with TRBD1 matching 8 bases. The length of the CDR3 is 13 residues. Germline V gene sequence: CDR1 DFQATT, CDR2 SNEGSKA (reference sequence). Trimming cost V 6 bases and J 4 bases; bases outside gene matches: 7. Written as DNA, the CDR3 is TGCAGTGCAACGGACAGGGCCGGAGAGACCCAGTACTTC. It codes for CSATDRAGETQYF.

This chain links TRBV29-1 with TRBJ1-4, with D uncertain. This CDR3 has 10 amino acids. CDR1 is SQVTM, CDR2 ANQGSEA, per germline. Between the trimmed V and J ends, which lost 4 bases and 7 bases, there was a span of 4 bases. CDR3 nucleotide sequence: TGCAGCGTTGGGGGTGAAAAACTGTTTTTT. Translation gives CSVGGEKLFF.

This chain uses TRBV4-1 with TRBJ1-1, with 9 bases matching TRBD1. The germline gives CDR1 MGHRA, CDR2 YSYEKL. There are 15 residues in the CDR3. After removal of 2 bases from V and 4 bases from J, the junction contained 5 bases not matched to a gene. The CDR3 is CASSQKQGAGTEAFF. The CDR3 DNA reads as TGCGCCAGCAGCCAAAAACAGGGGGCCGGCACTGAAGCTTTCTTT.

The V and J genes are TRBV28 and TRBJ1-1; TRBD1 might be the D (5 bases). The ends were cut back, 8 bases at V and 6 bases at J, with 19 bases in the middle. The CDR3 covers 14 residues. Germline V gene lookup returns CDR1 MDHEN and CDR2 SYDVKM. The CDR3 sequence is CASGAGGGYAEAFF. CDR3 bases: TGTGCCAGCGGAGCCGGGGGTGGATACGCTGAAGCTTTCTTT.

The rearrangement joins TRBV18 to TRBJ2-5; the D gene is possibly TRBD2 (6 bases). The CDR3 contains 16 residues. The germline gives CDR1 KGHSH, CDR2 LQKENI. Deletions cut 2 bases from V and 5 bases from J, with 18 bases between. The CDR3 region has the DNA TGTGCCAGCTCACCAAGGATCATAGGGAGGTACGAGACCCAGTACTTC. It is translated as CASSPRIIGRYETQYF.

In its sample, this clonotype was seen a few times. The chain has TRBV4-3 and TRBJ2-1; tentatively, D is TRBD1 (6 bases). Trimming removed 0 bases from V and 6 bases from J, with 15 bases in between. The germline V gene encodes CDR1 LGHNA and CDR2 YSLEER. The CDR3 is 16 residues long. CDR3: CASSQDPDSWGNEQFF. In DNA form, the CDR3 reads TGCGCCAGCAGCCAAGACCCGGACAGCTGGGGCAATGAGCAGTTCTTC.

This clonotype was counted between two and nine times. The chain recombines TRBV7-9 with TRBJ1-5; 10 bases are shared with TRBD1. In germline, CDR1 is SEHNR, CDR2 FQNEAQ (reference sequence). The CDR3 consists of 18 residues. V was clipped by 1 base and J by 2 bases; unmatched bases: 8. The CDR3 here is CASSLDGTGVAGNQPQHF. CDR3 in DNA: TGTGCCAGCAGCTTAGATGGGACAGGGGTCGCCGGCAATCAGCCCCAGCATTTT.

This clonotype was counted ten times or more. The CDR3 sequence: CASSRNGLAGGPEQFF. CDR3 in DNA: TGTGCCAGCAGCCGAAACGGACTAGCGGGGGGGCCTGAGCAGTTCTTC. The chain recombines TRBV5-4 with TRBJ2-1; 15 bases align to TRBD2. The trim removed 4 bases at V and 9 bases at J, leaving 8 bases unmatched. The CDR3 consists of 16 residues. CDR1 is SGHNT, CDR2 YYREEE, per germline (reference sequence).

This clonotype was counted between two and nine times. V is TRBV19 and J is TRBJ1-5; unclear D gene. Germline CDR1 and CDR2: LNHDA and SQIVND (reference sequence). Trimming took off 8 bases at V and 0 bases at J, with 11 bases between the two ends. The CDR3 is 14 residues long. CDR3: CASATVYSNQPQHF. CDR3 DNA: TGTGCCAGTGCGACGGTTTATAGCAATCAGCCCCAGCATTTT.